One sample yielded the 20 T cell receptor beta chains listed below, sequenced in a study of beta chain features in type 1 diabetes. Sequenced material consisted of expressed TCRB transcripts (all of the isolated RNA was reverse transcribed). This table comes from immunoSEQ multiplex PCR, and its TCRdb copy is limited to in-frame clones, with some not included. Here the sample spans 300,000 to 450,000 clones, roughly 12% being singletons. Sequences were obtained from naive CD4+ T cells from blood. The receptors shown here come from a young man in good health.

This sequence joins TRBV30 and TRBJ2-3; D uncertain. The germline gives CDR1 GTSNPN, CDR2 SVGIG (reference sequence). This CDR3 comprises 13 residues. V was pared by 3 bases and J by 2 bases, with 9 bases between. The CDR3 is CAWSPGLTDTQYF. CDR3 in DNA: TGTGCCTGGAGCCCCGGTCTCACAGATACGCAGTATTTT.

This clone was recorded only once. The V call is TRBV28, the J call TRBJ2-1; 8 positions match TRBD2. Germline trimming cut 2 bases from V and 3 bases from J; bases unmatched to any gene: 3. The CDR3 has 15 amino acids. CDR1 and CDR2 from the germline V gene are MDHEN and SYDVKM. The CDR3 is CASSLLLAGYNEQFF. Here the CDR3 DNA reads TGTGCCAGCAGTTTACTGCTAGCGGGCTACAATGAGCAGTTCTTC.

V and J are TRBV2 and TRBJ2-3, with 11 bases that match TRBD2. V lost 6 bases to trimming and J lost 0 bases; unmatched junction nucleotides: 8. Germline V gives CDR1 SNHLY, CDR2 FYNNEI. The CDR3 consists of 17 residues. CDR3 coding DNA: TGTGCCAGCAGACGTCTAGCGGGAGGTTGGAGCACAGATACGCAGTATTTT. It codes for CASRRLAGGWSTDTQYF.

The V gene is TRBV28, the J gene TRBJ2-2; D possibly corresponds to TRBD2 (5 bases). Per the germline V gene, CDR1 is MDHEN and CDR2 is SYDVKM. Trimming cost V 9 bases and J 6 bases, with 11 bases left between them. This CDR3 has 12 residues. The CDR3 sequence is CASGLWPGELFF. CDR3 nucleotides: TGTGCCAGTGGACTGTGGCCCGGGGAGCTGTTTTTT.

The V call is TRBV9, the J call TRBJ2-7, with D perhaps matching TRBD2 (5 bases). The germline gives CDR1 SGDLS, CDR2 YYNGEE. V lost 0 bases and J 5 bases, leaving 12 bases between the germline ends. This CDR3 contains 14 residues. The CDR3 is CASSVGNSGHEQYF. CDR3 sequence (DNA): TGTGCCAGCAGCGTAGGCAACAGCGGCCACGAGCAGTACTTC.

The chain combines TRBV5-1 with TRBJ1-2; 11 positions agree with TRBD1. The CDR3 has 17 amino acids. In germline, CDR1 is SGHRS, CDR2 YFSETQ. The V and J ends lost 4 bases and 0 bases, in that order; junction bases with no gene match: 8. CDR3 amino acids: CASSGPGQGGSNYGYTF. The CDR3 DNA sequence: TGCGCCAGCAGCGGACCGGGACAGGGGGGCTCTAACTATGGCTACACCTTC.

As regards this clone: Other DNA variants within this sample encode the same CDR3. The chain couples TRBV5-1 to TRBJ2-7; 7 nucleotides line up with TRBD1. CDR1 and CDR2 from the germline V gene are SGHRS and YFSETQ. Trimming at V came to 3 bases and at J to 2 bases, leaving 2 bases not matched to a gene. The CDR3 contains 13 residues. The CDR3 nucleotides read TGCGCCAGCAGCTCGGGACAGACCTACGAGCAGTACTTC. It yields the protein CASSSGQTYEQYF.

The chain combines TRBV10-3 with TRBJ2-4; 9 bases align to TRBD1. The ends lost 2 bases at V and 1 base at J; junction bases unmatched: 3. This CDR3 region has 16 residues. The germline CDR1 and CDR2 sequences are ENHRY and SYGVKD. The CDR3 bases are TGTGCCATCAGTGAGGGACAGGGGCTTGCCAAAAACATTCAGTACTTC. It is translated as CAISEGQGLAKNIQYF.

The chain has TRBV19 and TRBJ2-7, with TRBD2 matching over 7 bases. CDR1 LNHDA and CDR2 SQIVND come from the germline V gene (reference sequence). J lost 3 bases, V lost 3 bases, and 5 bases had no gene match. There are 14 residues in the CDR3. The CDR3 nucleotides read TGTGCCAGTAGTATTGTGGAGCGGGACTACGAGCAGTACTTC. Translation: CASSIVERDYEQYF. Supplemented by reference TRBV19 and TRBJ2-7, the full variable domain reads DGGITQSPKYLFRKEGQNVTLSCEQNLNHDAMYWYRQDPGQGLRLIYYSQIVNDFQKGDIAEGYSVSREKKESFPLTVTSAQKNPTAFYLCASSIVERDYEQYFGPGTRLTVT.

This clone was observed a handful of times. The sample holds other DNA sequences that translate to the same CDR3. This chain links TRBV9 with TRBJ1-1; 7 positions agree with TRBD1. Germline V gives CDR1 SGDLS, CDR2 YYNGEE. V trimming: 2 bases; J trimming: 0 bases; junction bases outside the gene matches: 1. The CDR3 covers 14 residues. For the CDR3, the DNA is TGTGCCAGCAGCGTGACAGGGATGAACACTGAAGCTTTCTTT. Translated, it gives CASSVTGMNTEAFF.

This clone was found a few times. The rearrangement links TRBV9 to TRBJ2-1; 11 bases are shared with TRBD2. Germline CDR1 reads SGDLS; CDR2 reads YYNGEE. Trimming at V came to 0 bases and at J to 0 bases, leaving 2 bases not matched to a gene. The CDR3 spans 17 residues. The CDR3 nucleotides read TGTGCCAGCAGCGTAGCTAGCGGGGGGTTCTCCTACAATGAGCAGTTCTTC. Translating gives CASSVASGGFSYNEQFF.

The chain has TRBV2 and TRBJ1-2; D is uncertain. Trimming cost V 3 bases and J 3 bases, with 8 bases left between them. Per the germline V gene, CDR1 is SNHLY and CDR2 is FYNNEI. This CDR3 is built from 13 residues. DNA for the CDR3: TGTGCCAGCAGTGAGTTCGGTGACTATGGCTACACCTTC. As protein: CASSEFGDYGYTF.

This clone was found a few times. The chain combines TRBV29-1 with TRBJ1-2, with a possible D match to TRBD1 (5 bases). V was pared by 6 bases and J by 6 bases, with 20 bases between. CDR3 length: 14 amino acids. The germline gives CDR1 SQVTM, CDR2 ANQGSEA. The chain's CDR3 is CSVANRLSSNGYTF. CDR3 in DNA: TGCAGCGTAGCTAACAGGTTATCCAGCAATGGCTACACCTTC.

This clone occurred a few times. The chain is built from TRBV29-1 and TRBJ2-1; D might be TRBD2 (5 bases). Deletions cut 7 bases from V and 4 bases from J, with 14 bases between. Germline CDR1 SQVTM, CDR2 ANQGSEA. The CDR3 sequence is 13 residues long. The CDR3, as DNA: TGCAGCGGGTGGGGAAAGCGGTACAATGAGCAGTTCTTC. Translating it yields CSGWGKRYNEQFF.

The chain combines TRBV19 with TRBJ1-6; D remains unclear. The CDR3 is 15 amino acids. From germline, CDR1 is LNHDA and CDR2 SQIVND (reference sequence). V gave up 3 bases and J gave up 0 bases, with 6 bases separating them. For the CDR3, the DNA is TGTGCCAGTAGTATCCAGGACTCCTATAATTCACCCCTCCACTTT. Translating it yields CASSIQDSYNSPLHF.

This clone occurred a few times. This chain uses TRBV30 with TRBJ1-4, with D unresolved. The ends were cut back, 4 bases at V and 13 bases at J, with 13 bases in the middle. The CDR3 length is 11 residues. Germline CDR1 is GTSNPN and CDR2 is SVGIG (reference sequence). The CDR3 here is CAWNSGFRLFF. In DNA, the CDR3 is TGTGCCTGGAATTCCGGGTTCAGACTGTTTTTT.

This clone was found once. The gene calls are TRBV30 and TRBJ1-5; 9 bases fit TRBD1. The trim removed 2 bases at V and 11 bases at J, leaving 1 base unmatched. Germline CDR1 GTSNPN, CDR2 SVGIG (reference sequence). The CDR3 spans 11 residues. The CDR3, as DNA: TGTGCCTGGAGTAGGACAGGGGCCCAGCATTTT. Its protein product is CAWSRTGAQHF.

This clone was seen a few times. The CDR3 bases are TGTGCCAGCAGCCGGACCGGGACAGCATATGGCTACACCTTC. Amino acids: CASSRTGTAYGYTF. The V and J genes are TRBV7-2 and TRBJ1-2, with TRBD1 matching 7 bases. The J segment lost 5 bases and the V segment lost 5 bases, leaving 8 bases of the junction unmatched. Germline CDR1 is SGHTA and CDR2 is FQGNSA. The CDR3 is 14 residues long.

CDR3 loop: CASSPTGLGRETQYF. The CDR3 DNA follows: TGTGCCAGCAGTCCAACGGGACTAGGGCGGGAGACCCAGTACTTC. V gene TRBV27 combines with J gene TRBJ2-5, with TRBD2 matching over 8 bases. Germline V CDR1 and CDR2: MNHEY, SMNVEV (reference sequence). The CDR3 is 15 amino acids. Germline trimming cut 5 bases from V and 5 bases from J; bases unmatched to any gene: 10.

This clone was observed a handful of times. The genes are TRBV7-3 and TRBJ2-2; 9 nucleotides align to TRBD1. CDR1 and CDR2 from the germline V gene are SGHTA and FQGTGA. This CDR3 region has 18 residues. V trimming: 5 bases; J trimming: 6 bases; junction bases outside the gene matches: 16. CDR3 coding DNA: TGTGCCAGCAGCCCCAGAAGGCCGGGACAGGGATGGTCCGGGGAGCTGTTTTTT. It specifies CASSPRRPGQGWSGELFF.